The clone carrying this TCR beta chain was observed many times. Its specificity is not known. This sample was included in a study of T cells in Graves' hyperthyroidism and ophthalmopathy. Hyperthyroidism patients were newly diagnosed, had disease duration under 2 months, and were aged 18 to 65 years. The study's findings and limits: Most clonotypes expanded in thyroid above 0.001 were likewise present in blood.

V was trimmed by 3 bases and J by 7 bases, leaving 10 bases between them. The CDR3 is 13 residues long. The V gene's germline CDR1 is LGHDT and CDR2 YNNKEL (reference sequence). TCR beta CDR3 regions were amplified from RNA. The HTBI primer set served for first-round RT-PCR of the TCR CDR3. Via MiXCR, TCRdb re-called the multiplex PCR reads, giving one row per CDR3 protein. The table records about 290,000 distinct CDR3 sequences, 12% to 15% of them present only once. Sequencing was done on a sample of blood. The receptor's source is a woman aged 45-65 years with Graves' hyperthyroidism that later progressed to Graves' ophthalmopathy. This rearrangement joins TRBV3-1 to TRBJ1-5, with no clear D. The CDR3 reads CASSQGIGQPQHF. CDR3 in DNA: TGTGCCAGCAGCCAGGGGATAGGGCAGCCCCAGCATTTT.